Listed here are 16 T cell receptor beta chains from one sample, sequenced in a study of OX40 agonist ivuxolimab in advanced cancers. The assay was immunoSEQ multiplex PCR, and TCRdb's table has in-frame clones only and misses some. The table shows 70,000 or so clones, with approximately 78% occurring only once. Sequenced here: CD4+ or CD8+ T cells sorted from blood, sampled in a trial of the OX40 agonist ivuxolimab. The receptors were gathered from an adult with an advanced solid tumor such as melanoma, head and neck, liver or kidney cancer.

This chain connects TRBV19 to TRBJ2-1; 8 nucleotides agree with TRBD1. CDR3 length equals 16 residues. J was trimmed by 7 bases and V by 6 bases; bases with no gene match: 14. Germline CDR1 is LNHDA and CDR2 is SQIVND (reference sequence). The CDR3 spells CASSAPGQVWINEQFF. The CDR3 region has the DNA TGTGCCAGTAGCGCCCCGGGACAGGTGTGGATAAATGAGCAGTTCTTC. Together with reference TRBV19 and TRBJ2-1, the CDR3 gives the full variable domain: DGGITQSPKYLFRKEGQNVTLSCEQNLNHDAMYWYRQDPGQGLRLIYYSQIVNDFQKGDIAEGYSVSREKKESFPLTVTSAQKNPTAFYLCASSAPGQVWINEQFFGPGTRLTVL.

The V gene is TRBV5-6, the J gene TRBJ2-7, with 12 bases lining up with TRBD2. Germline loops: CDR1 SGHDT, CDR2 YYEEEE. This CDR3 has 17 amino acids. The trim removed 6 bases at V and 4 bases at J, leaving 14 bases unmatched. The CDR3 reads CASIQGLAGGSIYEQYF. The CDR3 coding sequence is TGTGCCAGCATCCAGGGTCTAGCGGGGGGGAGTATTTACGAGCAGTACTTC.

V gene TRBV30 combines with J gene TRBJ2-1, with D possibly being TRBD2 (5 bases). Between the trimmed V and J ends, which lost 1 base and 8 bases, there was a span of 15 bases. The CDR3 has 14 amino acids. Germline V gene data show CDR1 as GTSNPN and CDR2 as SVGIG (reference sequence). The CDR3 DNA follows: TGTGCCTGGAGTGCAAACCTCTCCGGGGATGAGCAGTTCTTC. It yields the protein CAWSANLSGDEQFF. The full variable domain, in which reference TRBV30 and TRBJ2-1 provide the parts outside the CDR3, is SQTIHQWPATLVQPVGSPLSLECTVEGTSNPNLYWYRQAAGRGLQLLFYSVGIGQISSEVPQNLSASRPQDRQFILSSKKLLLSDSGFYLCAWSANLSGDEQFFGPGTRLTVL.

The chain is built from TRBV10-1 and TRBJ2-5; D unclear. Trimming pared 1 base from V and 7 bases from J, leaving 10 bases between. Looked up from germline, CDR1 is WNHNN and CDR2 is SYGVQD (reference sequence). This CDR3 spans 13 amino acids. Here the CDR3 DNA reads TGCGCCAGCAGTGAGTTAGGTTGGGGGACCCAGTACTTC. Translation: CASSELGWGTQYF.

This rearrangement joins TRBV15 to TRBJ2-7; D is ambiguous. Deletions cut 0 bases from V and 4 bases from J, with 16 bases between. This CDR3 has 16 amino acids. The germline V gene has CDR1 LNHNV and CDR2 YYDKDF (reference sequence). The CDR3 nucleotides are TGTGCCACCAGCAGAGATAATGGTATCACCCCTTACGAGCAGTACTTC. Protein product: CATSRDNGITPYEQYF.

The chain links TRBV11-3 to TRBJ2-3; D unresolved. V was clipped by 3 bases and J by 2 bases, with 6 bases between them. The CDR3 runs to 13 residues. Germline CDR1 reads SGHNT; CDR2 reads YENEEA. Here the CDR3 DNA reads TGTGCCAGCAGCTTTAGACCCACAGATACGCAGTATTTT. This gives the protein CASSFRPTDTQYF.

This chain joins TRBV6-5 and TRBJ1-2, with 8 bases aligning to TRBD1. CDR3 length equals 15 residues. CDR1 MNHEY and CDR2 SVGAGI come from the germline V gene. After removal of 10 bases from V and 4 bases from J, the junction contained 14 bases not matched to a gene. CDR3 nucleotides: TGTGCCACTCTGCGGACAGGGAGTGCGGCCTATGGCTACACCTTC. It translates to CATLRTGSAAYGYTF.

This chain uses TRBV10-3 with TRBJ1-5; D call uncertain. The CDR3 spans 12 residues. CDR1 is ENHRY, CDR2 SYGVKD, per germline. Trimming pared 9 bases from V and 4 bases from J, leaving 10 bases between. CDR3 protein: CAIGYDNQPQHF. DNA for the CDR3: TGTGCCATTGGATACGATAATCAGCCCCAGCATTTT.

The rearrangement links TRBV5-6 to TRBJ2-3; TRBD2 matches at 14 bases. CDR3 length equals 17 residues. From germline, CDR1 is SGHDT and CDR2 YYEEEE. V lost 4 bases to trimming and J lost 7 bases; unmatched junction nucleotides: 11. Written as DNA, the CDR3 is TGTGCCAGCAGCCTCCTTGGGACTAGCGGGGGATACAATACGCAGTATTTT. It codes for CASSLLGTSGGYNTQYF.

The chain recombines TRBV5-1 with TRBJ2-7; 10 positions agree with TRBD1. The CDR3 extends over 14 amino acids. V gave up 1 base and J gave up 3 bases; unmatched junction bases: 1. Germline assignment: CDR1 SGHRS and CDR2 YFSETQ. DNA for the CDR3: TGCGCCAGCAGCTTGCGGACAGGGGGCTACGAGCAGTACTTC. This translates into CASSLRTGGYEQYF.

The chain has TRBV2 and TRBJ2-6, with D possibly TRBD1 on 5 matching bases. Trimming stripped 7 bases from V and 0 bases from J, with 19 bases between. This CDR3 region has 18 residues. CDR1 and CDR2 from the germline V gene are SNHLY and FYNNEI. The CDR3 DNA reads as TGTGCCAGCAAACGGACACGGTCCCACACCTCTGGGGCCAACGTCCTGACTTTC. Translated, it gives CASKRTRSHTSGANVLTF.

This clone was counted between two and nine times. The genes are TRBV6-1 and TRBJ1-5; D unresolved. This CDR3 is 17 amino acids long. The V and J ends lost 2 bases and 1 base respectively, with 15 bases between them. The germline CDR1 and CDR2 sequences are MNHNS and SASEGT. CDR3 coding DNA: TGTGCCAGCAGTGAAAGAATCAGTAGGGCAAGCAATCAGCCCCAGCATTTT. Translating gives CASSERISRASNQPQHF.

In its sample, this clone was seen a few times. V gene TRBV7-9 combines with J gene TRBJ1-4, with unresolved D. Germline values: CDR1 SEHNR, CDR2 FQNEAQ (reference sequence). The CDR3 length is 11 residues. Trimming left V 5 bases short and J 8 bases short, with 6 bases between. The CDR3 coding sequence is TGTGCCAGCAGCCCGGAAGAAAAACTGTTTTTT. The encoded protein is CASSPEEKLFF.

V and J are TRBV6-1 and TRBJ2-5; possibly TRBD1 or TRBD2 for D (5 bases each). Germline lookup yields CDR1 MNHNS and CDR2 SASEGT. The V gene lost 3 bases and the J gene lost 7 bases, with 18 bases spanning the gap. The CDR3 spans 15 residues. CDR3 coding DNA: TGTGCCAGCAGTGAGGGACGGTCGTCCTCGGGGACCCAGTACTTC. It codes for CASSEGRSSSGTQYF.

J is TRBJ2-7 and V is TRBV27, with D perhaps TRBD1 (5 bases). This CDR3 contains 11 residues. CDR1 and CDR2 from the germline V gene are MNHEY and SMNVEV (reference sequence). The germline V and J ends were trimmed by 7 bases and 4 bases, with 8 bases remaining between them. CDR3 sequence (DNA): TGTGCCAGCACCAAGGGGTACGAGCAGTACTTC. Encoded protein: CASTKGYEQYF.

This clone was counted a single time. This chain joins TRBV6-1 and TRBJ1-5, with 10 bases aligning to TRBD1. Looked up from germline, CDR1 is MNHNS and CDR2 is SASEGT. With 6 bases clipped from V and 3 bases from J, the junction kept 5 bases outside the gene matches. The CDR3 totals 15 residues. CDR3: CASRADRGNNQPQHF. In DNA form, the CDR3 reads TGTGCCAGCAGGGCGGACAGGGGGAACAATCAGCCCCAGCATTTT.